The 20 T cell receptor beta chains below all came from one sample that was sequenced in a study of breast tumors, draining lymph nodes, adjacent tissues. TCRdb itself ran the multiplex PCR reads through MiXCR, one entry per CDR3 protein. The sample contains 150,000 to 200,000 distinct CDR3 sequences, approximately 33% of which appear only once. The lymph nodes were axillary draining lymph nodes from breast cancer patients. The sample was axillary lymph node tissue. Source of these receptors: a female donor with breast cancer. Some clones in this sample may be carry-over from other donors' samples.

The chain links TRBV6-6 to TRBJ1-5, with TRBD1 identical over 9 bases. CDR3 length: 14 residues. Germline CDR1 is MNHNY and CDR2 is SVGAGI (reference sequence). The V segment lost 6 bases and the J segment 6 bases; nucleotides outside the gene matches: 6. This chain's CDR3 is CASSGQGNGQPQHF. Here the CDR3 DNA reads TGTGCCAGCAGCGGACAGGGGAACGGTCAGCCCCAGCATTTT.

This clonotype was found once. One base away lies a much larger clone, so this may be a sequencing read error. The chain joins TRBV14 to TRBJ2-1; possibly TRBD2 for D (6 bases). Germline CDR1 and CDR2: SGHDN and FVKESK. The CDR3 has 17 amino acids. CDR3 in amino acids: CASSQTKPGLSYTEQFF. CDR3 nucleotides: TGTGCCAGCAGCCAAACAAAACCGGGACTTTCCTACACTGAGCAGTTCTTC.

V gene TRBV30 combines with J gene TRBJ1-5, with 9 nucleotides matching TRBD1. With V trimmed by 4 bases and J by 0 bases, 10 bases remained unmatched. Germline V lookup: CDR1 GTSNPN, CDR2 SVGIG (reference sequence). The CDR3 runs to 17 residues. Written as DNA, the CDR3 is TGTGCCTGGAATGACAGGGGACAGGGCTATAGCAATCAGCCCCAGCATTTT. This translates into CAWNDRGQGYSNQPQHF. Looking up the rest from reference TRBV30 and TRBJ1-5 gives the full variable domain: SQTIHQWPATLVQPVGSPLSLECTVEGTSNPNLYWYRQAAGRGLQLLFYSVGIGQISSEVPQNLSASRPQDRQFILSSKKLLLSDSGFYLCAWNDRGQGYSNQPQHFGDGTRLSIL.

This clonotype was recorded many times. The V gene is TRBV7-6, the J gene TRBJ2-2; D remains ambiguous. The length of the CDR3 is 14 residues. Germline values: CDR1 SGHVS, CDR2 FNYEAQ. With 4 bases removed from V and 0 bases from J, the gap between germline ends came to 6 bases. CDR3 loop: CASSSITNTGELFF. In DNA, the CDR3 is TGTGCCAGCAGCTCGATCACGAACACCGGGGAGCTGTTTTTT. Combining the CDR3 with reference TRBV7-6 and TRBJ2-2 gives the whole variable domain GAGVSQSPRYKVTKRGQDVALRCDPISGHVSLYWYRQALGQGPEFLTYFNYEAQQDKSGLPNDRFSAERPEGSISTLTIQRTEQRDSAMYRCASSSITNTGELFFGEGSRLTVL.

In its sample, this clonotype was seen many times. The rearrangement links TRBV11-2 to TRBJ2-7; a possible D gene is TRBD2 (5 bases). Germline V gives CDR1 SGHAT, CDR2 FQNNGV. The CDR3 loop spans 13 amino acids. The V gene lost 5 bases and the J gene lost 5 bases, with 13 bases spanning the gap. CDR3 region: CASSPAGFHEQYF. In DNA, the CDR3 is TGTGCCAGCAGCCCCGCGGGTTTCCACGAGCAGTACTTC. The full variable domain, its missing parts supplied by reference TRBV11-2 and TRBJ2-7, is EAGVAQSPRYKIIEKRQSVAFWCNPISGHATLYWYQQILGQGPKLLIQFQNNGVVDDSQLPKDRFSAERLKGVDSTLKIQPAKLEDSAVYLCASSPAGFHEQYFGPGTRLTVT.

This clonotype came up many times. V and J are TRBV2 and TRBJ2-5, with 8 bases lining up with TRBD1. Losses at the gene ends were 6 bases for V and 8 bases for J; bases not matched to a gene: 11. CDR3 length: 14 residues. Germline CDR1 and CDR2: SNHLY and FYNNEI. The CDR3 sequence: CASSGPGQGQTQYF. In nucleotides, the CDR3 is TGTGCCAGCAGCGGGCCCGGACAGGGTCAAACCCAGTACTTC.

This clonotype was observed at least ten times. This rearrangement joins TRBV7-9 to TRBJ2-7; TRBD2 might be the D (6 bases). V was cut by 5 bases and J by 6 bases, with 11 bases left in between. Germline lookup yields CDR1 SEHNR and CDR2 FQNEAQ (reference sequence). The CDR3 has 12 residues. CDR3 DNA: TGTGCCAGCAGCCCCAGGGAGGTCGAGCAGTACTTC. It translates to CASSPREVEQYF.

CDR3 residues: CASSRVGGNYGYTF. The CDR3 DNA reads TGTGCCAGTAGTAGGGTGGGGGGTAACTATGGCTACACCTTC. The chain uses TRBV19 and TRBJ1-2; TRBD1 is a possible D gene (5 bases). The germline V and J ends were trimmed by 4 bases and 1 base, with 10 bases remaining between them. Germline CDR1 and CDR2: LNHDA and SQIVND (reference sequence). The CDR3 is 14 amino acids.

This clonotype was found a few times. This sequence joins TRBV6-2 or TRBV6-3 and TRBJ1-2; D possibly corresponds to TRBD1 (5 bases). Germline lookup yields CDR1 MNHEY and CDR2 SVGEGT. The CDR3 is 12 residues long. Trimming shortened V by 6 bases and J by 3 bases, and 8 bases separated the two germline ends. CDR3 protein: CASRDSYYGYTF. CDR3 sequence (DNA): TGTGCCAGCAGAGACAGTTACTATGGCTACACCTTC.

Ten or more counts support this clonotype. The V and J genes are TRBV2 and TRBJ2-2; D ambiguous. Trimming pared 4 bases from V and 1 base from J, leaving 4 bases between. This CDR3 has 13 amino acids. Germline CDR1 reads SNHLY; CDR2 reads FYNNEI. The CDR3 sequence: CASSGLNTGELFF. The CDR3 DNA follows: TGTGCCAGCAGTGGTTTGAACACCGGGGAGCTGTTTTTT.

This clonotype was detected many times. The V and J genes are TRBV4-1 and TRBJ2-3; D unclear. The length of the CDR3 is 14 residues. Deletions cut 3 bases from V and 7 bases from J, with 14 bases between. In germline, CDR1 is MGHRA, CDR2 YSYEKL. The CDR3: CASSQFLTGYTQYF. The DNA of the CDR3 is TGCGCCAGCAGCCAGTTTTTGACCGGTTATACGCAGTATTTT.

The sample holds many counts of this clonotype. The chain combines TRBV18 with TRBJ1-2; D not resolved. CDR3 size: 16 residues. The germline gives CDR1 KGHSH, CDR2 LQKENI. Trimming took off 2 bases at V and 4 bases at J, with 17 bases between the two ends. The DNA of the CDR3 is TGTGCCAGCTCACCAGGGCTGGCAGAGGGCAGCTATGGCTACACCTTC. This sequence encodes CASSPGLAEGSYGYTF.

This clonotype was found many times. This chain uses TRBV9 with TRBJ2-5; D is uncertain. The CDR3 runs 12 residues. Germline V gene lookup returns CDR1 SGDLS and CDR2 YYNGEE. Trimming removed 0 bases from V and 5 bases from J, with 5 bases in between. CDR3 bases: TGTGCCAGCAGCGTAGTTGGTGAGACCCAGTACTTC. Amino acids: CASSVVGETQYF.

In this sample, this clonotype turned up many times. The V call is TRBV6-5, the J call TRBJ2-7; a weak D match, TRBD1 (5 bases). The germline V gene encodes CDR1 MNHEY and CDR2 SVGAGI. V lost 6 bases to trimming and J lost 0 bases, with 15 bases between them. The CDR3 is 15 residues long. The CDR3, as DNA: TGTGCCAGCAGATTCGACAGCACAAGCTCCTACGAGCAGTACTTC. Protein sequence: CASRFDSTSSYEQYF.

The gene calls are TRBV24-1 and TRBJ2-3, with a possible D match to TRBD2 (6 bases). V was pared by 7 bases and J by 2 bases, with 12 bases between. Germline V gene lookup returns CDR1 KGHDR and CDR2 SFDVKD. The CDR3 sequence is 14 residues long. The CDR3: CATREGMNTDTQYF. Here the CDR3 DNA reads TGTGCCACCAGGGAGGGGATGAACACAGATACGCAGTATTTT.

This chain links TRBV15 with TRBJ2-6, with TRBD2 matching over 8 bases. CDR3 length: 20 amino acids. With V trimmed by 1 base and J by 4 bases, 15 bases remained unmatched. Germline lookup yields CDR1 LNHNV and CDR2 YYDKDF (reference sequence). In nucleotides, the CDR3 is TGTGCCACCAGCAGAGGGGAGGGACTTACCGGGAGGGCCGGGGCCAACGTCCTGACTTTC. This gives the protein CATSRGEGLTGRAGANVLTF.

This clonotype has a count of ten or more. The J gene is TRBJ1-2, the V gene TRBV5-1, with D tentatively TRBD1 (5 bases). Germline V CDR1 and CDR2: SGHRS, YFSETQ. Trimming took off 3 bases at V and 4 bases at J, with 13 bases between the two ends. CDR3 length equals 14 residues. CDR3 loop: CASSWGGAPYGYTF. The DNA for the CDR3 is TGCGCCAGCAGCTGGGGTGGGGCCCCCTATGGCTACACCTTC.

This clonotype has a count of ten or more. The V call is TRBV14, the J call TRBJ2-7; D is possibly TRBD1 (6 bases). The CDR3 runs 13 residues. Germline CDR1 and CDR2: SGHDN and FVKESK. Deletions cut 2 bases from V and 3 bases from J, with 8 bases between. This CDR3 is CASSQTTGYEQYF. CDR3 nucleotides: TGTGCCAGCAGCCAAACGACAGGCTACGAGCAGTACTTC.

This clonotype was counted at least ten times. The chain has TRBV4-2 and TRBJ2-2; no reliable D call. The CDR3 contains 17 residues. Trimming cost V 3 bases and J 1 base, with 15 bases left between them. CDR1 and CDR2 from the germline V gene are LGHNA and YNFKEQ. Here the CDR3 DNA reads TGTGCCAGCAGCCAGCAAAGTCGGGCCCTGAACACCGGGGAGCTGTTTTTT. Its protein product is CASSQQSRALNTGELFF.

In its sample, this clonotype was seen a few times. CDR3 loop: CASSHTENRGAYGYTF. CDR3 nucleotides: TGTGCCAGCAGTCACACAGAGAACAGGGGCGCCTATGGCTACACCTTC. This chain joins TRBV6-5 and TRBJ1-2, with TRBD1 matching 7 bases. The CDR3 runs 16 residues. After removal of 5 bases from V and 4 bases from J, the junction contained 13 bases not matched to a gene. The V gene's germline CDR1 is MNHEY and CDR2 SVGAGI.